This TCR beta chain was captured in a study of response to subunit inactivated influenza vaccine. Germline CDR1 is SEHNR and CDR2 is FQNEAQ (reference sequence). The CDR3 is 16 residues long. J lost 3 bases, V lost 3 bases, and 9 bases had no gene match. Each CDR3 protein is one row after TCRdb ran MiXCR on the RT-PCR reads. The top ten clones hold roughly 10% of a sample with about 530,000 distinct CDR3 sequences, approximately 12% of them seen once. Findings and caveats of the study: After each seasonal influenza vaccination, few new T cells are recruited, the authors suggested.

This clonotype was seen more than once but under ten times. What it binds is not known. The gene calls are TRBV7-9 and TRBJ2-5; 8 nucleotides agree with TRBD2. This material consisted of PBMCs from blood, taken on the day of vaccination. The TCR sequence derives from a man aged 45-60 years who received an inactivated influenza vaccine. The CDR3 DNA follows: TGTGCCAGCAGCTTGGGCCCGGGGGGGGCTGAAGAGACCCAGTACTTC. It specifies CASSLGPGGAEETQYF.